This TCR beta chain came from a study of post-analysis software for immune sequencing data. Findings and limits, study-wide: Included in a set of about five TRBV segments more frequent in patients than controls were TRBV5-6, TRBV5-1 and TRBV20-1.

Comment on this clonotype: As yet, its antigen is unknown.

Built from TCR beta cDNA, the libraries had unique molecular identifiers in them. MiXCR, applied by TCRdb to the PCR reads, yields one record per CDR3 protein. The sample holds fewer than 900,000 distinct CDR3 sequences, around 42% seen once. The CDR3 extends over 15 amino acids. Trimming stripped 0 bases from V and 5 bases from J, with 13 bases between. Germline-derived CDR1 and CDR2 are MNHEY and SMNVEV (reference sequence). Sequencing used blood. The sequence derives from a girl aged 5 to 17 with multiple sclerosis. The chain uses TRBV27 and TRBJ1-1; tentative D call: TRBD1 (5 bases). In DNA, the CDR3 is TGTGCCAGCAGTTTATCAATGGGGGGGGGAACTGAAGCTTTCTTT. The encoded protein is CASSLSMGGGTEAFF.